This T cell receptor beta chain was recorded in a study of blood T cell repertoires in COVID-19. About the research overall: Samples came from the United States, Italy and Spain, spanning acute and convalescent COVID-19. From T cells, B-cell-depleted T cells, or PBMCs came the material, which was cDNA or gDNA.

In the study's own analysis: Reference gene primer amplification gave nucleated cell count estimates. Libraries were prepared by immunoSEQ multiplex PCR; TCRdb keeps only in-frame clonotypes and omits some of them. Clonal size and the V and J genes are those of that table, whereas D and trimming came from the DNA. The sample consists of 95,000 to 150,000 clones, around 82% of them appearing once. Germline V gene lookup returns CDR1 SGHVS and CDR2 FQNEAQ. The CDR3 runs to 19 residues. The germline V and J ends were trimmed by 2 bases and 7 bases, with 29 bases remaining between them. The chain has TRBV7-8 and TRBJ1-2, with a weak D call TRBD1 (6 bases). Material for sequencing was peripheral blood. The source is a human donor in a cohort sampled during active COVID-19. CDR3 nucleotide sequence: TGTGCCAGCAGCTTATTGCTGCCAGAGGGGACATTAAGGGGTAGTGGCTACACCTTC. It is translated as CASSLLLPEGTLRGSGYTF.